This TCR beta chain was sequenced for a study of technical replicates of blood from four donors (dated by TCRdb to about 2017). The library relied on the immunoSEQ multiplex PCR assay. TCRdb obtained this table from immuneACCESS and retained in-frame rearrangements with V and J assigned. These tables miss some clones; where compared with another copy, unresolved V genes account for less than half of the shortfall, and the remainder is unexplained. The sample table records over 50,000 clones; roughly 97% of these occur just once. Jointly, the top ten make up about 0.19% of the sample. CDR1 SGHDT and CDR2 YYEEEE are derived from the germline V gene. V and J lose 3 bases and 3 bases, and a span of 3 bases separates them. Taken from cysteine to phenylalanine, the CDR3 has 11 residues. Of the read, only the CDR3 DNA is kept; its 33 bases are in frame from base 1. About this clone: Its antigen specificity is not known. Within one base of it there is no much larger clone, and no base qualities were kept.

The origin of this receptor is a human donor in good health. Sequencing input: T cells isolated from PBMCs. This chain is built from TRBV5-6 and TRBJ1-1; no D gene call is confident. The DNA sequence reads TGTGCCAGCAGCTCATACACTGAAGCTTTCTTT. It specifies CASSSYTEAFF.